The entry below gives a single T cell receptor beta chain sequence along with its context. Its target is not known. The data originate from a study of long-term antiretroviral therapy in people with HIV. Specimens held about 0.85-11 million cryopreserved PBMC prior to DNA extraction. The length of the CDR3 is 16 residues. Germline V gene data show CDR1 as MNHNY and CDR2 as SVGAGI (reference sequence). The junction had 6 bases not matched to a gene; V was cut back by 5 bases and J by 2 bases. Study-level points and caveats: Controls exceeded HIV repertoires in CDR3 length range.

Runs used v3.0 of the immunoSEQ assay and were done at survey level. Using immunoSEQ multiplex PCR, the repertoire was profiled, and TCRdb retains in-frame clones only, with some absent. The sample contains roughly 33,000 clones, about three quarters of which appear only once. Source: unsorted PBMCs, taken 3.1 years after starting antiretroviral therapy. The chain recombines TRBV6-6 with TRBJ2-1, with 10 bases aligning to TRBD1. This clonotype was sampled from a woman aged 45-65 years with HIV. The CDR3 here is CASSHGTGATYNEQFF. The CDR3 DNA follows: TGTGCCAGCAGTCACGGGACAGGGGCTACCTACAATGAGCAGTTCTTC.